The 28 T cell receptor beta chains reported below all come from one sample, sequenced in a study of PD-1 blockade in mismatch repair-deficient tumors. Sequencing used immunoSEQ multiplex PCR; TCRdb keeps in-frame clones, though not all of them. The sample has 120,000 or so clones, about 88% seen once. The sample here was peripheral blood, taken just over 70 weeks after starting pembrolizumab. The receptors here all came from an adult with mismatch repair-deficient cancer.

CDR3 residues: CASSRGLAGGPDTQYF. The CDR3 DNA is TGCGCCAGCAGCCGGGGGCTAGCGGGAGGGCCAGATACGCAGTATTTT. This chain joins TRBV5-1 and TRBJ2-3; 12 nucleotides align to TRBD2. V gave up 4 bases and J gave up 4 bases; unmatched junction bases: 7. The CDR3 covers 16 residues. CDR1 is SGHRS, CDR2 YFSETQ, per germline.

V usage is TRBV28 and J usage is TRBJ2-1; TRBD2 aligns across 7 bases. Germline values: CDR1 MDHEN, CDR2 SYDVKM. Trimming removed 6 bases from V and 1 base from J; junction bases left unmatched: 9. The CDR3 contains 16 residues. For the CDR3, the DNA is TGTGCCAGCAGCCCGGGGGGAAGCCAGTCCTACAATGAGCAGTTCTTC. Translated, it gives CASSPGGSQSYNEQFF.

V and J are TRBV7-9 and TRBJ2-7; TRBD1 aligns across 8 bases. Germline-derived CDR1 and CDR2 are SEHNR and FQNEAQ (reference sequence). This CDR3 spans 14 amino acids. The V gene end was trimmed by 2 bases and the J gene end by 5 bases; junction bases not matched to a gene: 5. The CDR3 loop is CASSLLRQGNEQYF. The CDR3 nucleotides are TGTGCCAGCAGCTTACTCAGACAGGGGAACGAGCAGTACTTC.

The CDR3 spells CASSVGGFEQYF. CDR3 bases: TGTGCCAGCAGCGTAGGGGGTTTCGAGCAGTACTTC. V and J are TRBV11-2 and TRBJ2-7; the D gene is possibly TRBD1 (6 bases). This CDR3 comprises 12 residues. Per germline, CDR1 SGHAT and CDR2 FQNNGV. The V end lost 5 bases, the J end lost 6 bases, and 11 bases lay between the germline ends.

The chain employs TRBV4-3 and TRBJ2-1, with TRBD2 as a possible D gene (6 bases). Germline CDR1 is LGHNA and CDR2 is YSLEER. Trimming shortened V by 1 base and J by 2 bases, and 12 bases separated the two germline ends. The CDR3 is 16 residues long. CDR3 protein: CASSQVAGLTYNEQFF. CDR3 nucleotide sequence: TGCGCCAGCAGCCAAGTGGCGGGGTTAACCTACAATGAGCAGTTCTTC.

The CDR3 DNA sequence: TGTGCCAGCAGCGTAGTAGCGGGAGGGCCCAGGGGGGAGCTGTTTTTT. Translated: CASSVVAGGPRGELFF. The J gene is TRBJ2-2, the V gene TRBV9; 11 positions match TRBD2. The CDR3 sequence is 16 residues long. Germline CDR1 and CDR2: SGDLS and YYNGEE. J lost 8 bases, V lost 0 bases, and 6 bases had no gene match.

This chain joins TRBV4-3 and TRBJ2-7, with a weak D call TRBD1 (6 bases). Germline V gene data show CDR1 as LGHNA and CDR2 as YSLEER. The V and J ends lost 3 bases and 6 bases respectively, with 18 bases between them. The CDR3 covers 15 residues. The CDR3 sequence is CASSHSTGTTGEQYF. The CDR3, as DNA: TGCGCCAGCAGCCATTCCACCGGGACAACGGGCGAGCAGTACTTC.

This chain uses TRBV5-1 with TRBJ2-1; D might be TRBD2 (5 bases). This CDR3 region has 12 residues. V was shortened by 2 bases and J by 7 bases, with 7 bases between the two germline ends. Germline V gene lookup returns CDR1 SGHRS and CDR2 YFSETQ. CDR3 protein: CASSLGGNEQFF. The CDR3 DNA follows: TGCGCCAGCAGCTTAGGCGGGAATGAGCAGTTCTTC.

The CDR3 nucleotides are TGTGCCTCGAGGGGCAGGGGGCTCGCAGATACGCAGTATTTT. Amino acids: CASRGRGLADTQYF. The chain links TRBV19 to TRBJ2-3; the match to TRBD1 covers 8 bases. The J segment lost 4 bases and the V segment lost 11 bases, leaving 11 bases of the junction unmatched. There are 14 residues in the CDR3. Germline CDR1 reads LNHDA; CDR2 reads SQIVND (reference sequence).

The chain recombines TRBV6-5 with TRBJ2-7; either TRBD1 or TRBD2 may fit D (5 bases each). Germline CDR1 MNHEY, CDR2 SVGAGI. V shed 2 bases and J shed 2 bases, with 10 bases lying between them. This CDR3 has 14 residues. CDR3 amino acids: CASSYQGRPYEQYF. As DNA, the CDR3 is TGTGCCAGCAGTTACCAGGGACGTCCCTACGAGCAGTACTTC.

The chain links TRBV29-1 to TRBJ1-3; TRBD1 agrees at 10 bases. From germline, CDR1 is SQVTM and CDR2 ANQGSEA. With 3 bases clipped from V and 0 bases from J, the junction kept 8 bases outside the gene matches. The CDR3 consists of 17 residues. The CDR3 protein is CSVEDPGTGDSGNTIYF. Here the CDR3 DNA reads TGCAGCGTTGAGGATCCCGGGACAGGGGACTCTGGAAACACCATATATTTT.

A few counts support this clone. The CDR3 bases are TGTGCCTGGGACAATGAAGAGGGCTACACCTTC. This gives the protein CAWDNEEGYTF. The V gene is TRBV30, the J gene TRBJ1-2, with unresolved D. Trimming took 5 bases from V and 8 from J, leaving 12 bases between them. Germline V CDR1 and CDR2: GTSNPN, SVGIG (reference sequence). This CDR3 has 11 amino acids.

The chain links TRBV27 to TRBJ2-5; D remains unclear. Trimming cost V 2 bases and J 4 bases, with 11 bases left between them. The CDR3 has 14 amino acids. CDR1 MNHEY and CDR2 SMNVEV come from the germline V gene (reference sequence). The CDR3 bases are TGTGCCAGCAGTTTACTGGGCCCCTCAGAGACCCAGTACTTC. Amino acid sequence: CASSLLGPSETQYF.

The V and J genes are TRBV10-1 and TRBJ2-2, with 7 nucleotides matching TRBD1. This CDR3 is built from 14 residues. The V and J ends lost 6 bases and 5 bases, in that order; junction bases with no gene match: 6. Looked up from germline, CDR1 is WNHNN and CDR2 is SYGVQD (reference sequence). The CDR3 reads CASRATGKTGELFF. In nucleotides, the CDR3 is TGCGCCAGCAGAGCGACAGGGAAGACCGGGGAGCTGTTTTTT.

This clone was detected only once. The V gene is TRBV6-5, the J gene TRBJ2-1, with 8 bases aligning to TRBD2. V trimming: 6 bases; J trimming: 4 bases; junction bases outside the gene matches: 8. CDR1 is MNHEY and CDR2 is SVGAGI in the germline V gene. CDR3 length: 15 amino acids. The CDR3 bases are TGTGCCAGCAGACCTACTAGCGGACCGTACAATGAGCAGTTCTTC. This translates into CASRPTSGPYNEQFF.

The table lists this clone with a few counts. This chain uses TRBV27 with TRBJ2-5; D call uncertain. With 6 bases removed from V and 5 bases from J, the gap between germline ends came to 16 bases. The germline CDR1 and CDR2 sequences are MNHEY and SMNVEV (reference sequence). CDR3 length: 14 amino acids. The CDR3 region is CASRDQPSAETQYF. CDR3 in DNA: TGTGCCAGCAGAGACCAACCGTCGGCCGAGACCCAGTACTTC.

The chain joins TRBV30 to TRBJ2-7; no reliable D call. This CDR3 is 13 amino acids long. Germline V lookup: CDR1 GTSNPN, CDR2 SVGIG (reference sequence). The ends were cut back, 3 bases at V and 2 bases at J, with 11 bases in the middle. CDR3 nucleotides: TGTGCCTGGAGGCGCGGCAGAGCCTACGAGCAGTACTTC. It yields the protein CAWRRGRAYEQYF.

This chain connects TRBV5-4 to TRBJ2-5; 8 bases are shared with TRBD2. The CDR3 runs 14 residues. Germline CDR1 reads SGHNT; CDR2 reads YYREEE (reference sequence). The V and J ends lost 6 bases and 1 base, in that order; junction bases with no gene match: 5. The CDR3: CASKAGATQETQYF. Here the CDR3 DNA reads TGTGCCAGCAAAGCGGGAGCAACCCAAGAGACCCAGTACTTC.

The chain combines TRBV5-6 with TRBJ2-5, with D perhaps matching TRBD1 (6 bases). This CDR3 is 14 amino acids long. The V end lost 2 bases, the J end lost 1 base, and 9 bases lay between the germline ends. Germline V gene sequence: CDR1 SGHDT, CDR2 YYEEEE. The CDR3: CASSFPTGQETQYF. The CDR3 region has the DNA TGTGCCAGCAGCTTTCCGACAGGCCAAGAGACCCAGTACTTC.

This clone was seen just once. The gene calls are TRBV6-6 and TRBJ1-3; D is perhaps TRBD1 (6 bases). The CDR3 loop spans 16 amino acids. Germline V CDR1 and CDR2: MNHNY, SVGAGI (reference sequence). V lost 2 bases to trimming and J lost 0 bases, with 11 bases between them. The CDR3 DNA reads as TGTGCCAGCAGTTACGCAGGGACAAGCTCTGGAAACACCATATATTTT. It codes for CASSYAGTSSGNTIYF.

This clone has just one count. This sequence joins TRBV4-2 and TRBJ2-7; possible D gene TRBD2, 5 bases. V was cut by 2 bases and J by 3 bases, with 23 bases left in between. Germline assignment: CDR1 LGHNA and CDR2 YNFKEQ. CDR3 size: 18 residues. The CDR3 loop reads CASSQSLEGTAVYYEQYF. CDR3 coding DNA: TGTGCCAGCAGCCAATCACTCGAGGGAACGGCAGTCTACTACGAGCAGTACTTC.

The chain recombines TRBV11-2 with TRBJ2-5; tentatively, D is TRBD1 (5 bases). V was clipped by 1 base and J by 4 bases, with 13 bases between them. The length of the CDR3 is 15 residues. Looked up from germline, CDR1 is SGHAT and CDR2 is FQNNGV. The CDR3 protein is CASSLVPRVGETQYF. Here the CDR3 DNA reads TGTGCCAGCAGCTTAGTCCCCAGGGTCGGAGAGACCCAGTACTTC.

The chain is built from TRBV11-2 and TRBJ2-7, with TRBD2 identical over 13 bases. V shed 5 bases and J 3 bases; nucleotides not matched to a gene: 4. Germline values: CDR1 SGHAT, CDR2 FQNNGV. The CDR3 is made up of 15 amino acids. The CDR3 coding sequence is TGTGCCAGCAGCCTGGGACTAGCGGGGAACTACGAGCAGTACTTC. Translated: CASSLGLAGNYEQYF.

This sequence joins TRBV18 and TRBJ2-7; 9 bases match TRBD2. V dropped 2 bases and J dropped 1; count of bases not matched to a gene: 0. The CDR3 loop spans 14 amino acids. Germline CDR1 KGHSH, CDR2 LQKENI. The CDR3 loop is CASSPSGRSYEQYF. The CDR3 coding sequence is TGTGCCAGCTCACCAAGCGGGAGGTCCTACGAGCAGTACTTC.

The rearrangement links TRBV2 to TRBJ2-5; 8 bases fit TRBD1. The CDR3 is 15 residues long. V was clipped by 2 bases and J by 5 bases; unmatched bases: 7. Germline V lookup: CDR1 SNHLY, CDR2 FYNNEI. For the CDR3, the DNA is TGTGCCAGCAGTGAACAGGGGGCGCGAGCGGAGACCCAGTACTTC. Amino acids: CASSEQGARAETQYF.

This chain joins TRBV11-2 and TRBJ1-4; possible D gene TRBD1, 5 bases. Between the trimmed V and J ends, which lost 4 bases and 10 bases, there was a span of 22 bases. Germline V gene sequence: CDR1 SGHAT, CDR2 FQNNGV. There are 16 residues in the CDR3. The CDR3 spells CASSSWDPEAFGKLFF. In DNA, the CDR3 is TGTGCCAGCAGCTCCTGGGACCCCGAAGCGTTCGGAAAACTGTTTTTT.

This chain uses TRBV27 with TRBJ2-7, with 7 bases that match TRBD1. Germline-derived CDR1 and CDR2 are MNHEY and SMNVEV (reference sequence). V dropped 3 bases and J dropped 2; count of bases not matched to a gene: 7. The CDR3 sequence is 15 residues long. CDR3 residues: CASSLRQGRAYEQYF. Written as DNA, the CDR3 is TGTGCCAGCAGTTTGCGACAGGGAAGAGCCTACGAGCAGTACTTC.

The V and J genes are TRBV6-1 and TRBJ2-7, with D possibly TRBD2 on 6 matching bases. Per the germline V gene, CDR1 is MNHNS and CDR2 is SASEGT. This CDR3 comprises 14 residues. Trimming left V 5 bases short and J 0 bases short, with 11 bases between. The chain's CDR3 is CASSQRTTSYEQYF. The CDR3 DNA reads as TGTGCCAGCAGTCAAAGGACTACCTCCTACGAGCAGTACTTC.